Listed below are T cell receptor beta chains from one sample, sequenced in a study of CD8+ T cells in alopecia areata. The repertoire was sequenced with immunoSEQ multiplex PCR; TCRdb's copy has only in-frame clones and lacks some. The table lists about 210,000 clones, approximately 57% of them singletons, with about 1.6% in the top ten. The material was CD4+ T cells sorted from blood, obtained at week 4, from a patient treated with tofacitinib. The receptors derive from a human donor with alopecia areata. Both conserved end residues are part of each CDR3. The D gene is left open where the match is weak. Not every row has a clone size; where given, it reads once, few, many or a size class.

j_call | v_call | clone_size | d_call | cdr3_nt | cdr3_aa
TRBJ2-6 | TRBV30 | . | TRBD1 | TGTGCCTGGATGAACGACAGGGCTGGGGCCAACGTCCTGACTTTC | CAWMNDRAGANVLTF
TRBJ2-2 | TRBV18 | . | . | TGTGCCAGCTCAACAAGCCAGGGAAGAAGCACCGGGGAGCTGTTTTTT | CASSTSQGRSTGELFF
TRBJ2-3 | TRBV5-6 | . | . | TGTGCCAGCAGCTTGTGGAGCACCGATACGCAGTATTTT | CASSLWSTDTQYF
TRBJ2-1 | TRBV10-3 | . | . | TGTGCCATCAGTGAGTTGGGACGGCGAGATGAGCAGTTCTTC | CAISELGRRDEQFF
TRBJ1-4 | TRBV30 | . | . | TGTGCCTCGTTGGGGACATCAAATGAAAAACTGTTTTTT | CASLGTSNEKLFF
TRBJ2-7 | TRBV10-3 | once | . | TGTGCCATCAGTGAGTCGACCCCCTACGAGCAGTACTTC | CAISESTPYEQYF
TRBJ2-3 | TRBV6-5 | . | . | TGTGCCAGCAGTTACTCGAGCGGAGCTAGCACAGATACGCAGTATTTT | CASSYSSGASTDTQYF
TRBJ2-7 | TRBV7-9 | many | TRBD1 | TGTGCCAGCAGGGCCCCCTCCGGGACAGGGGGGGACGAGCAGTACTTC | CASRAPSGTGGDEQYF
TRBJ1-1 | TRBV29-1 | . | TRBD1 | TGCAGCGTTCTCCCGACACGGACAGGGAACACTGAAGCTTTCTTT | CSVLPTRTGNTEAFF
TRBJ2-4 | TRBV6-6 | . | . | TGTGCCAGCAGTGAGCACAGGGCTAACATTCAGTACTTC | CASSEHRANIQYF
TRBJ2-2 | TRBV10-3 | . | . | TGTGCCTCACGGCCGGGGACCACCGGGGAGCTGTTTTTT | CASRPGTTGELFF
TRBJ1-2 | TRBV4-3 | . | TRBD1 | TGCGCCAGCAGCCAGGGCGACAGGGTAGAAGGCTACACCTTC | CASSQGDRVEGYTF
TRBJ1-2 | TRBV30 | . | TRBD1 | TGTGCCTGGACCCCAGGGGGCGTTGGCTACACCTTC | CAWTPGGVGYTF
TRBJ1-2 | TRBV30 | . | . | TGTGCCTGGATCGCCGGGACGCAAATTGGCTACACCTTC | CAWIAGTQIGYTF
TRBJ2-7 | TRBV11-2 | . | . | TGTGCCAGCAGCCCCGGGACTTTTAGCTACGAGCAGTACTTC | CASSPGTFSYEQYF
TRBJ2-7 | TRBV7-6 | few | TRBD2 | TGTGCCAGCAGCCGCGGGGGGGTAACAGAGTACGAGCAGTACTTC | CASSRGGVTEYEQYF
TRBJ2-2 | TRBV14 | medium-sized | . | TGTGCCAGCCGACCGGGATCATGGGCCGGGGAGCTGTTTTTT | CASRPGSWAGELFF
TRBJ1-1 | TRBV29-1 | . | . | TGCAGCGTTGAAAGGGTACAGGGAACTGAAGCTTTCTTT | CSVERVQGTEAFF
TRBJ2-3 | TRBV29-1 | few | . | TGCAGCGTTTCCTCCGGCCTGGCCGGGTATTTT | CSVSSGLAGYF
TRBJ1-2 | TRBV5-1 | few | TRBD1 | TGCGCCAGCAGCTTAACAGGGGATCTTGGCTACACCTTC | CASSLTGDLGYTF
TRBJ2-5 | TRBV7-2 | . | TRBD2 | TGTGCCAGCAGCCCTCGGGGGGGGGAGACCCAGTACTTC | CASSPRGGETQYF
TRBJ1-5 | TRBV6-5 | . | TRBD1 | TGTGCCAGCAGTGGGGACAGGGGGCAGATCAAGCCCCAGCATTTT | CASSGDRGQIKPQHF
TRBJ2-7 | TRBV30 | . | . | TGTGCCTGGAGTGTAAGGACCGGGATCCTATACGAGCAGTACTTC | CAWSVRTGILYEQYF
TRBJ1-6 | TRBV19 | . | . | TGTGCCAGTAGTTTGACGGTTAAAAATTCACCCCTCCACTTT | CASSLTVKNSPLHF
TRBJ1-2 | TRBV7-2 | few | . | TGTGCCAGCAGCTTAGTTTCGAGACAGACCTATGGCTACACCTTC | CASSLVSRQTYGYTF
TRBJ2-7 | TRBV7-2 | . | . | TGTGCCAGCAGCTTAACAACGGGGCGATACGAGCAGTACTTC | CASSLTTGRYEQYF
TRBJ2-5 | TRBV2 | once | TRBD1 | TGTGCCAGCAGTCAGGACAGGGAGACCCAGTACTTC | CASSQDRETQYF
TRBJ2-7 | TRBV7-7 | . | . | TGTGCCAGCAGCTTTTCCCCAGGGAGTGGCGAGCAGTACTTC | CASSFSPGSGEQYF
TRBJ1-2 | TRBV5-6 | . | TRBD1 | TGTGCCAGCAGCCCAGTTAGAACCGGGACAGGATCAGGCTACACCTTC | CASSPVRTGTGSGYTF
TRBJ1-4 | TRBV30 | . | . | TGTGCCTGGACGGACAGTTGGAATGAAAAACTGTTTTTT | CAWTDSWNEKLFF
TRBJ2-3 | TRBV2 | . | . | TGTGCCAGCAGTTTGGGACAACCTAGCACAGATACGCAGTATTTT | CASSLGQPSTDTQYF
TRBJ2-7 | TRBV21-1 | . | . | TGTGCCAGCAGCAAGCCCCGGCAGGGGGCCTACGAGCAGTACTTC | CASSKPRQGAYEQYF
TRBJ1-1 | TRBV6-6 | . | . | TGTGCCAGCAGTTACAGGGAGATGAACACTGAAGCTTTCTTT | CASSYREMNTEAFF
TRBJ1-2 | TRBV30 | . | . | TGTGCCTGGAACGGGCAGGGCCTCTATGGCTACACCTTC | CAWNGQGLYGYTF
TRBJ2-4 | TRBV30 | . | TRBD1 | TGTGCACAAACAACAGGGGCCGAAAACATTCAGTACTTC | CAQTTGAENIQYF
TRBJ2-7 | TRBV10-3 | few | . | TGTGCCATCAGTGATGGTGGGGAAACCTACGAGCAGTACTTC | CAISDGGETYEQYF
TRBJ1-6 | TRBV6-6 | . | . | TGTGCCAGCAGTTCCCGGGGGGGTGGATCACCCCTCCACTTT | CASSSRGGGSPLHF
TRBJ2-1 | TRBV27 | few | . | TGTGCCAGCAGGGGGTTGAGTGGGGTCAATGAGCAGTTCTTC | CASRGLSGVNEQFF